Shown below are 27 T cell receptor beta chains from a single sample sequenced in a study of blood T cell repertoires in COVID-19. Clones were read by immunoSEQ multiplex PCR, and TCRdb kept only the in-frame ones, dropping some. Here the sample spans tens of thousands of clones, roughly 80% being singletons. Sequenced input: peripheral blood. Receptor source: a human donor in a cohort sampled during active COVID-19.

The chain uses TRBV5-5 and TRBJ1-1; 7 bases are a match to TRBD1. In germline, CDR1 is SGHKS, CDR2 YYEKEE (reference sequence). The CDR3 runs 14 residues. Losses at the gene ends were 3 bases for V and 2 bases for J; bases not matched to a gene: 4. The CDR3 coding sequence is TGTGCCAGCAGCTGGACAGGACTTAACACTGAAGCTTTCTTT. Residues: CASSWTGLNTEAFF. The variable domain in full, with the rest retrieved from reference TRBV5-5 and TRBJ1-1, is DAGVTQSPTHLIKTRGQQVTLRCSPISGHKSVSWYQQVLGQGPQFIFQYYEKEERGRGNFPDRFSARQFPNYSSELNVNALLLGDSALYLCASSWTGLNTEAFFGQGTRLTVV.

The chain's CDR3 is CSVGDRDGTQYF. The CDR3 DNA reads TGCAGCGTTGGGGACAGGGATGGGACCCAGTACTTC. The chain has TRBV29-1 and TRBJ2-5, with 9 nucleotides matching TRBD1. J gave up 7 bases and V 4 bases, and 4 bases lay outside the gene matches. The CDR3 extends over 12 amino acids. From germline, CDR1 is SQVTM and CDR2 ANQGSEA. Using reference TRBV29-1 and TRBJ2-5 for the parts outside the CDR3, the full variable domain is SAVISQKPSRDICQRGTSLTIQCQVDSQVTMMFWYRQQPGQSLTLIATANQGSEATYESGFVIDKFPISRPNLTFSTLTVSNMSPEDSSIYLCSVGDRDGTQYFGPGTRLLVL.

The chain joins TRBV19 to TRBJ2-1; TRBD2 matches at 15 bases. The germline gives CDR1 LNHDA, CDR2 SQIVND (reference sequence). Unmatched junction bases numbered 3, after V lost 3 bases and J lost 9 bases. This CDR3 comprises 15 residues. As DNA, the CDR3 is TGTGCCAGTAGTATGGGACTAGCGGGGGGTCTTGAGCAGTTCTTC. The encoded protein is CASSMGLAGGLEQFF.

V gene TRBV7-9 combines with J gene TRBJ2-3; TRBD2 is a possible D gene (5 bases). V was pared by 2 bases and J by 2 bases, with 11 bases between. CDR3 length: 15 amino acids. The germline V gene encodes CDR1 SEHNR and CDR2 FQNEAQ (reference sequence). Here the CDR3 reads CASSLWSGDTDTQYF. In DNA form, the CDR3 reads TGTGCCAGCAGCTTATGGTCCGGGGACACAGATACGCAGTATTTT.

The CDR3 DNA follows: TGTGCCAGCACCCGACAGGCCCGCCATGGCTACACCTTC. Translated: CASTRQARHGYTF. The chain is built from TRBV21-1 and TRBJ1-2; the D segment call TRBD1 is taken from the table without a DNA check. TRBV21-1 corresponds to a pseudogene. This CDR3 has 13 residues.

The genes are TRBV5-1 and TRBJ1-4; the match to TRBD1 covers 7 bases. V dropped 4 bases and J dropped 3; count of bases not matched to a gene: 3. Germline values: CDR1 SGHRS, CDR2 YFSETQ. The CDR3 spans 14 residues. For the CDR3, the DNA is TGCGCCAGCAGCGAGGGACAGCCTAATGAAAAACTGTTTTTT. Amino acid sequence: CASSEGQPNEKLFF.

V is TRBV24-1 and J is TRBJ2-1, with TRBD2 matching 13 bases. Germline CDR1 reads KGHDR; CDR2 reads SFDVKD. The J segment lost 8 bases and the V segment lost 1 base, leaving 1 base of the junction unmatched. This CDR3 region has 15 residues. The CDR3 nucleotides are TGTGCCACCAGTGATTTAGGACTAGCGGGGGATGAGCAGTTCTTC. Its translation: CATSDLGLAGDEQFF.

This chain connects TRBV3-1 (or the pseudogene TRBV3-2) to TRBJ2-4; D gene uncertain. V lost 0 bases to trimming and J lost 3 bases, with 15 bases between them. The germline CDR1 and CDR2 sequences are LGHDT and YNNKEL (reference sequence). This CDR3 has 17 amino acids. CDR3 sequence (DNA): TGTGCCAGCAGCCAAGATCTAGTTTCGACGGGCAAAAACATTCAGTACTTC. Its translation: CASSQDLVSTGKNIQYF.

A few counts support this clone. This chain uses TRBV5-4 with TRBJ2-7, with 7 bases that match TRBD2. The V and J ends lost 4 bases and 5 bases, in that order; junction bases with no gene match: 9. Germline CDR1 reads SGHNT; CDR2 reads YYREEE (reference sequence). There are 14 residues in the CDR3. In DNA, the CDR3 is TGTGCCAGCAGCCCGGCGGGGGATCGGAACGAGCAGTACTTC. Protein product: CASSPAGDRNEQYF.

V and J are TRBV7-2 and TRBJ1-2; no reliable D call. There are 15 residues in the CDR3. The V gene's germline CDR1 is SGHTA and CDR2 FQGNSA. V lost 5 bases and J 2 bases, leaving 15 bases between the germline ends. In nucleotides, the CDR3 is TGTGCCAGCAGCCCTTCCGGCGGTCCAAACTATGGCTACACCTTC. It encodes CASSPSGGPNYGYTF.

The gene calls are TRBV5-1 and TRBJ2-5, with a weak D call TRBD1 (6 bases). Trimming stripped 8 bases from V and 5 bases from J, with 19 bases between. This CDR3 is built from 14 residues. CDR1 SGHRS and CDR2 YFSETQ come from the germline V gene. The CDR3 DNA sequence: TGCGCCAGTAATCCCGAACAGGGATGGGAGACCCAGTACTTC. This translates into CASNPEQGWETQYF.

In DNA form, the CDR3 reads TGTGCCAGCAGGCCCGAGTACCGTTCCTACGAGCAGTACTTC. This codes for CASRPEYRSYEQYF. The gene calls are TRBV6-6 and TRBJ2-7; no clear D. CDR3 length equals 14 residues. Trimming removed 6 bases at V and 1 base at J, with 13 bases between. Germline assignment: CDR1 MNHNY and CDR2 SVGAGI (reference sequence).

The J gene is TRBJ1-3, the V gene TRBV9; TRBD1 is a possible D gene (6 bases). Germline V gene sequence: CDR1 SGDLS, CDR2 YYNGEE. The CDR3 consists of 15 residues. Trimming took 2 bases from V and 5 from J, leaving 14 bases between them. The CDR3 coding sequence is TGTGCCAGCAGCGTCGGGGGGCGCGCTCGAAACACCATATATTTT. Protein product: CASSVGGRARNTIYF.

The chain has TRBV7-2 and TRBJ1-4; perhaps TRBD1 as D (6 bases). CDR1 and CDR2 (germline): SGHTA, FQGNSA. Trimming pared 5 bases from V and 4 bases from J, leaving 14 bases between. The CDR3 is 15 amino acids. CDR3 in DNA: TGTGCCAGCAGCCTTACAGGGACAAATAATGAAAAACTGTTTTTT. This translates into CASSLTGTNNEKLFF. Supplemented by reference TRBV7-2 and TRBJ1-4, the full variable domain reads GAGVSQSPSNKVTEKGKDVELRCDPISGHTALYWYRQSLGQGLEFLIYFQGNSAPDKSGLPSDRFSAERTGGSVSTLTIQRTQQEDSAVYLCASSLTGTNNEKLFFGSGTQLSVL.

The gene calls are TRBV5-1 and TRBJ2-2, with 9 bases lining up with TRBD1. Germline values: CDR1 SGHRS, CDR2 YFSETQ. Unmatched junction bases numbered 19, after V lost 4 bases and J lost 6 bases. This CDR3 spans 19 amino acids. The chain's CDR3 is CASSLNPGTGPRSSGELFF. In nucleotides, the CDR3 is TGCGCCAGCAGCCTCAATCCCGGGACAGGGCCCCGGTCCTCCGGGGAGCTGTTTTTT.

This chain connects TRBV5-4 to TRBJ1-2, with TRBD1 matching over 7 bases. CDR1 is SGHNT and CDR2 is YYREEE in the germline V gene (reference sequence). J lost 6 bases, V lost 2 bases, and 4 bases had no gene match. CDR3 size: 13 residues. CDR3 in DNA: TGTGCCAGCAGCTTCGTCCAGGGGGATGGCTACACCTTC. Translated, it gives CASSFVQGDGYTF.

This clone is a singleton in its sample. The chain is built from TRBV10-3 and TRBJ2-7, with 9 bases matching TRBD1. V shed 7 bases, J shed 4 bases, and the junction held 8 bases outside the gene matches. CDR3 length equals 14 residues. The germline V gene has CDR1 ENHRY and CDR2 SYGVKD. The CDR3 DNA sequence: TGTGCCATCACTCCGGGACAGGGAACATACGAGCAGTACTTC. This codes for CAITPGQGTYEQYF.

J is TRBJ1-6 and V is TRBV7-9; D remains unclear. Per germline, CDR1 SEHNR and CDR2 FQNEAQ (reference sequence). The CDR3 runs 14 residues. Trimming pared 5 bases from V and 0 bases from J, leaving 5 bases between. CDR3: CASSPGSYNSPLHF. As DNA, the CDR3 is TGTGCCAGCAGCCCAGGCTCCTATAATTCACCCCTCCACTTT.

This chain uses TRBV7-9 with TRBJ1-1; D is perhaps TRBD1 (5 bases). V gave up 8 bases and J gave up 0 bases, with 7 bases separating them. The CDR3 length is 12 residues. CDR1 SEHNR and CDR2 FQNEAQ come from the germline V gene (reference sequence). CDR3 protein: CASGQMNTEAFF. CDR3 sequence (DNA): TGTGCCAGCGGACAAATGAACACTGAAGCTTTCTTT.

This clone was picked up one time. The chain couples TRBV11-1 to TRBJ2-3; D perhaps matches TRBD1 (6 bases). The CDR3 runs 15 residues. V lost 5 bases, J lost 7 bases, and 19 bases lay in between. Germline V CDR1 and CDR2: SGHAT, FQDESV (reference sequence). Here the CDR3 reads CASSPQGGGLYTQYF. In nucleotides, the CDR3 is TGTGCCAGCAGCCCACAGGGTGGGGGCCTATATACGCAGTATTTT. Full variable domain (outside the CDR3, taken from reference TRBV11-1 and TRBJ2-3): EAEVAQSPRYKITEKSQAVAFWCDPISGHATLYWYRQILGQGPELLVQFQDESVVDDSQLPKDRFSAERLKGVDSTLKIQPAELGDSAMYLCASSPQGGGLYTQYFGPGTRLTVL.

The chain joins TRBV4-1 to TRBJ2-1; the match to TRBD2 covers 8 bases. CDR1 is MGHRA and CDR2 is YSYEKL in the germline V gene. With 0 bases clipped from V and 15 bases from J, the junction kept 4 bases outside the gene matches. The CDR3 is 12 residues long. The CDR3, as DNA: TGCGCCAGCAGCCAAGAGGCGGGGGGCCTGTTCTTC. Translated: CASSQEAGGLFF.

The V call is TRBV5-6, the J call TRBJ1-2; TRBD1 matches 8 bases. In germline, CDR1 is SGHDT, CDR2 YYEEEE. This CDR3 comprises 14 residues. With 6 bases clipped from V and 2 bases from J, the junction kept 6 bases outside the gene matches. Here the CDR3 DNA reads TGTGCCAGCATCCCTAGGGACAGGAACTATGGCTACACCTTC. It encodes CASIPRDRNYGYTF.

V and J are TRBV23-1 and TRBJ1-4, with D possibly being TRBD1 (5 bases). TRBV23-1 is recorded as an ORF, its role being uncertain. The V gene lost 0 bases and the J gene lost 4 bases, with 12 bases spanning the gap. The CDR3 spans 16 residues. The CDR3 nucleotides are TGCGCCAGCAGTCAATCAGGTGGGAGGGGTAATGAAAAACTGTTTTTT. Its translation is CASSQSGGRGNEKLFF.

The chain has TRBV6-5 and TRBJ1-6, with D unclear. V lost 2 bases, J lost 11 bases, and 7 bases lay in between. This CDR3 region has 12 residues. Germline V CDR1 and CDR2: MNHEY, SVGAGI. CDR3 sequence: CASSYGGAPLHF. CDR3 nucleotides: TGTGCCAGCAGTTACGGCGGGGCACCCCTCCACTTT.

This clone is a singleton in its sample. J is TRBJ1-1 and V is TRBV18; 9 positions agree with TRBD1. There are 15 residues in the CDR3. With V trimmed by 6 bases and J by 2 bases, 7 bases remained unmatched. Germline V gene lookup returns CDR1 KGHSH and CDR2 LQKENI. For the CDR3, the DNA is TGTGCCAGCTCCCTCCCGGGACAGGGCAACACTGAAGCTTTCTTT. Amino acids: CASSLPGQGNTEAFF. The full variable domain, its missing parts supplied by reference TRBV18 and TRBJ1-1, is NAGVMQNPRHLVRRRGQEARLRCSPMKGHSHVYWYRQLPEEGLKFMVYLQKENIIDESGMPKERFSAEFPKEGPSILRIQQVVRGDSAAYFCASSLPGQGNTEAFFGQGTRLTVV.

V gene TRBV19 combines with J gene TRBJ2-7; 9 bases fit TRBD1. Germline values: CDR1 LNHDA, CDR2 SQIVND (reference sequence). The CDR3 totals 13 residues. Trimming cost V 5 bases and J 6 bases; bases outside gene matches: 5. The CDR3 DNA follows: TGTGCCAGTAGTCCCGAGGACAGGGGCGAGCAGTACTTC. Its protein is CASSPEDRGEQYF.

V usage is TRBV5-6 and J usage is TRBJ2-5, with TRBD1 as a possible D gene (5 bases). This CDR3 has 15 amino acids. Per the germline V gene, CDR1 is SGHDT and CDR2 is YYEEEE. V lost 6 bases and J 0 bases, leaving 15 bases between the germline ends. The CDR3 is CASNSGQGYQETQYF. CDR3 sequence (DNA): TGTGCCAGCAACTCAGGCCAGGGCTACCAAGAGACCCAGTACTTC.